Sequencing of this TCR beta chain was carried out in a study of shared clonotypes between healthy human individuals (TCRdb year 2020). For the study in its entirety: Three men and two women, aged 18 to 49 years, made up the cohort. To estimate repertoire size and how much clonotype sharing occurs between individuals, the study deeply sequenced the blood TCR repertoires of roughly 5 healthy adults. Different laboratories and diverse techniques were used to prepare libraries and sequence TCR repertoires, to increase sequencing depth and limit assay-specific biases. Between about 0.8 and 9 billion PBMCs per donor were obtained by leukapheresis. Per donor, three plates each were used for CD4 naive and CD4 memory, two for CD8 naive, and one for CD8 memory.

Broad study findings and their caveats: Across a few donors, approximately 5% of naive CD4, approximately 3.6% of naive CD8, about 2% of memory CD4, and approximately 0.4% of memory CD8 clonotypes were shared. The genetic and exposure-history diversity represented was limited by the small number of donors. Clonotypes shared by all four sorted-subset donors showed higher generation probabilities than non-shared clonotypes. Pairwise subsampling led to the expectation that sequencing depth would affect the degree of clonotype sharing among donors. Sampling was restricted to blood, and TCR repertoires in tissue are likely to differ from TCR repertoires in blood. Even with the large sequencing depth, rarefaction of the sorted-subset datasets indicated that sequencing was incomplete. Larger estimated clonotype richness was generally found for naive subsets than for memory subsets.

Using the deep immunoSEQ assay, TCR CDR3 regions were amplified from genomic DNA by multiplex PCR. Extracted genomic DNA from each cell subset was distributed evenly across all wells of several immunoSEQ 96-well plates, and each plate was treated as a replicate. For sorted subsets, each replicate PCR was loaded with approximately 190 ng genomic DNA, equivalent to 25,000 to 35,000 T cell genomes. The purified libraries were quantified using a Qubit 3.0 fluorometer, sized with a Bioanalyzer 2100, and then quantified again using the KAPA Library Quantification kit. A separate single-read 150-cycle Illumina NextSeq 550 flow cell was used to sequence each immunoSEQ 96-well plate. The authors' pipeline ran thus. Because only junctional sequences without quality scores were contained in the immunoSEQ output, filtering matching that applied to full-length reads could not be performed. To assign V/J genes and CDR3, sequences were annotated against IMGT germline references using PyIR, a Python wrapper for IgBLAST v1.9. Reads with weak V/J assignments (E-value above 1e-6), missing CDR3, stop codons, out-of-frame junctions, or ambiguous translated residues were removed. V3J clonotypes were defined by identical inferred V gene, J gene, and CDR3 amino acid sequence. To compute the percentage overlap between repertoires, the number of shared unique clonotypes was divided by the size of the smaller repertoire. RTK rarefaction, the Chao1 estimator, and Recon v2.1 estimates of unobserved clonotypes were used to assess repertoire richness. Generation probabilities for all TCRbeta clonotypes obtained by the gDNA method from a handful of donors were computed using OLGA. This is the immuneACCESS table as TCRdb keeps it, with only in-frame sequences that have V and J called. A part of the clones is gone; compared with another copy, unresolved V genes explain less than half, and the rest is unexplained. For V, J and clone size, that table is used; D and trimming come from the DNA. Within this sample are 2.5 million or so clones, with more than 90% of them counted one time only. The top ten hold around 0.14% of the sample.

On this clone: Its antigen is not yet known. No much larger clone is present one base from it, and per-base qualities are unavailable. Other DNA sequences from this sample encode an identical CDR3 as well.

The CDR3 starts with the cysteine, ends with the phenylalanine, and has 14 residues. This entry keeps only the CDR3 DNA: 42 bases, framed from base 1. V is cut back by 2 bases and J by 5 bases, with 5 bases in the junction unmatched. Looking up the germline V gene yields CDR1 KGHSH and CDR2 LQKENI. The donors were healthy, HIV-negative adults who had no recently reported acute infections or vaccinations. Every donor was a Caucasian adult residing in Nashville, Tennessee, USA. CD4+ T cells were enriched by magnetic negative selection; naive cells were then positively selected on CD45RA, and the negative fraction formed the memory subset. After blood collection by leukapheresis, PBMCs were isolated using Ficoll-Histopaque density gradient centrifugation and then cryopreserved in the vapor phase of liquid nitrogen. Analytical flow cytometry was used to check the purity and quantity of each magnetically sorted T cell population. Genomic DNA was isolated from each sorted fraction and quantified by UV absorbance on a Nanodrop 2000c.

Sequencing was carried out using naive CD4+ T cells sorted from blood. In light of the paper, this sample's cell subset or site label describes: CD45RA+ positively selected. The chain links TRBV18 with TRBJ2-7, with 8 junctional bases fitting TRBD1. The receptor was derived from a man younger than 35 in good health. The DNA is TGTGCCAGCTCACCAACGACAGGGGTCCACGAGCAGTACTTC. This gives the protein CASSPTTGVHEQYF.